These T cell receptor beta chains were read from a single sample in a study of PD-1 blockade in classical Hodgkin lymphoma. Generated by immunoSEQ multiplex PCR, the TCRdb table keeps only in-frame clones and is missing some. The sample yields about 5,100 clones, roughly 65% seen once. The sample in question was CD8+ T cells from blood, obtained before the fourth cycle of nivolumab. All receptors derive from a human donor with classical Hodgkin lymphoma. The CDR3 runs from the conserved cysteine through the conserved F or W. D genes are given only for firm matches. Clone size is given for some rows only: seen once, a few or many times, or a class if the clone is expanded.

>NA|TRBV27|15|NA|TRBJ2-3
TGTGCCAGCAGTCCCGGGACGGTAAAAACAGATACGCAGTATTTT
CASSPGTVKTDTQYF
>NA|TRBV29-1|15|TRBD2|TRBJ2-3
TGCAGCGGGGATGGACTAGCGGGAGTCACAGATACGCAGTATTTT
CSGDGLAGVTDTQYF
>once|TRBV2|17|NA|TRBJ1-5
TGTGCCAGCAGTTTGGGACACCTTTTAGAAGGCAATCAGCCCCAGCATTTT
CASSLGHLLEGNQPQHF
>few|TRBV29-1|19|TRBD2|TRBJ2-5
TGCAGCGTGGAAACCGGGACTAGCGGGAGGGCCGAGAGCCAAGAGACCCAGTACTTC
CSVETGTSGRAESQETQYF
>NA|TRBV27|14|TRBD2|TRBJ2-2
TGTGCCAGCAGAAGCGGGACTAACACCGGGGAGCTGTTTTTT
CASRSGTNTGELFF
>NA|TRBV6-5|13|TRBD1|TRBJ2-1
TGTGCCAGCAGTTTCCGGGACAGCCTTGAGCAGTTCTTC
CASSFRDSLEQFF
>once|TRBV2|18|TRBD2|TRBJ2-3
TGTGCCAGCAGTGCCGAGGTGGGACTAGCGGGAGGGACAGATACGCAGTATTTT
CASSAEVGLAGGTDTQYF
>once|TRBV11-3|14|TRBD2|TRBJ2-1
TGTGCCAGCAGCTTAGGCGGGAGGGCCGCTGAGCAGTTCTTC
CASSLGGRAAEQFF
>NA|TRBV7-2|16|TRBD2|TRBJ2-3
TGTGCCAGCAGCGAGGGACTAGCAGATAGCACAGATACGCAGTATTTT
CASSEGLADSTDTQYF
>NA|TRBV5-6|16|TRBD2|TRBJ2-3
TGTGCCAGCAGCTTGATATCTAGCGGGCGCACAGATACGCAGTATTTT
CASSLISSGRTDTQYF
>NA|TRBV29-1|15|NA|TRBJ2-2
TGCAGCGTTGAGGGGGGAACCGGGTGGGCCGGGGAGCTGTTTTTT
CSVEGGTGWAGELFF
>NA|TRBV6-1|14|NA|TRBJ1-3
TGTGCCAGCAGTGAACTAAACTCTGGAAACACCATATATTTT
CASSELNSGNTIYF
>NA|TRBV4-3|16|NA|TRBJ1-5
TGCGCCAGCAGCCAAGTCTCGGGGGAGGGCAATCAGCCCCAGCATTTT
CASSQVSGEGNQPQHF
>NA|TRBV6-1|14|NA|TRBJ2-7
TGTGCCAGCAGTGAAGGGGGGGAGATCTACGAGCAGTACTTC
CASSEGGEIYEQYF
>NA|TRBV10-3|14|NA|TRBJ2-7
TGTGCCATCAGTGACCAGGACAGATCCTACGAGCAGTACTTC
CAISDQDRSYEQYF
>NA|TRBV27|14|NA|TRBJ2-1
TGTGCCAGCAGTCCGGCGGAGAGGGGTAATGAGCAGTTCTTC
CASSPAERGNEQFF
>NA|TRBV30|13|NA|TRBJ2-7
TGTGCCTGGAGTCGGATATTCTCCTACGAGCAGTACTTC
CAWSRIFSYEQYF
>NA|TRBV6-1|15|TRBD2|TRBJ2-1
TGTGCCAGCAGTAACATAGCGGGATTAATTAGTGAGCAGTTCTTC
CASSNIAGLISEQFF
>large|TRBV11-2|17|TRBD2|TRBJ2-5
TGTGCCAGCAGCTTAGACTTAGCGGGAGGCCCCTGGGGGACCCAGTACTTC
CASSLDLAGGPWGTQYF
>NA|TRBV14|19|TRBD2|TRBJ2-1
TGTGCCAGCAGCCAAGCCCGGCTCGCGAGACTAGCTACTTACAATGAGCAGTTCTTC
CASSQARLARLATYNEQFF
>NA|TRBV25-1|14|NA|TRBJ1-2
TGTGCCAGCAGTGATCGCCCGTCCCCCGGTGGCTACACCTTC
CASSDRPSPGGYTF
>NA|TRBV14|14|NA|TRBJ2-7
TGTGCCAGCAGCCCATCGGACTTAAGCTACGAGCAGTACTTC
CASSPSDLSYEQYF
>NA|TRBV28|17|TRBD2|TRBJ2-3
TGTGCCAGCAGTCCCTCGCTAGCGGGAGGGCTGGGAGATACGCAGTATTTT
CASSPSLAGGLGDTQYF
>once|TRBV4-1|17|TRBD2|TRBJ2-7
TGCGCCAGCAGCCGGACCCCGGGACTAGCAGCTTCCTACGAGCAGTACTTC
CASSRTPGLAASYEQYF
>NA|TRBV27|15|TRBD2|TRBJ2-7
TGTGCCAGCAGTCCAAGCGGGAGGCGCTCCTACGAGCAGTACTTC
CASSPSGRRSYEQYF
>NA|TRBV5-6|15|NA|TRBJ1-2
TGTGCCAGCAGCTTGGCCGGACGCGCTAACTATGGCTACACCTTC
CASSLAGRANYGYTF